This T cell receptor beta chain was recovered during a study of blood T cell repertoires in COVID-19. Repertoires were generated with immunoSEQ multiplex PCR, while TCRdb's copy carries only in-frame clones and drops some. Here the sample spans around 150,000 clones, approximately 80% being singletons. The CDR3 is made up of 17 amino acids. CDR1 and CDR2 from the germline V gene are SNHLY and FYNNEI. V dropped 6 bases and J dropped 4; count of bases not matched to a gene: 12. The chain recombines TRBV2 with TRBJ1-6; 7 bases are a match to TRBD1. Sequences were obtained from PBMCs or T cells enriched from blood (not recorded which). The TCR sequence derives from a woman in her sixties or seventies who had recovered from COVID-19. Here the CDR3 reads CASSLSEGAPYNSPLHF. CDR3 coding DNA: TGTGCCAGCAGCCTCTCGGAGGGGGCCCCTTATAATTCACCCCTCCACTTT.